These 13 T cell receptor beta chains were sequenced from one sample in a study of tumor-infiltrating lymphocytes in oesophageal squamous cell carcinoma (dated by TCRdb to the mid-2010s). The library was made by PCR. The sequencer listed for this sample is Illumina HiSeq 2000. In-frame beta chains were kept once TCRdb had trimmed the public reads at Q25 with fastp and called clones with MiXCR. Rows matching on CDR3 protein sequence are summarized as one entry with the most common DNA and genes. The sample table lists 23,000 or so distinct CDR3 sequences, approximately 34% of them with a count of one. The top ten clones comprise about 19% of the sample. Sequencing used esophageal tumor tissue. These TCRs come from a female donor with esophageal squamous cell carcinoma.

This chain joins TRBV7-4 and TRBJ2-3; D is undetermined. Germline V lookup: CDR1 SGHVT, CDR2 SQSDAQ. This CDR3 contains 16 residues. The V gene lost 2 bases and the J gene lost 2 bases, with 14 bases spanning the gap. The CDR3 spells CASSLRIWAHTDTQYF. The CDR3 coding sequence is TGTGCCAGCAGCTTAAGAATTTGGGCCCACACAGATACGCAGTATTTT.

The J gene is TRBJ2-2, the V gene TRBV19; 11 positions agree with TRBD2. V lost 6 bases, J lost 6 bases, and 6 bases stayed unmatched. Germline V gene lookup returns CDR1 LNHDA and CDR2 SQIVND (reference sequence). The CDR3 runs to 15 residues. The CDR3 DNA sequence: TGTGCCAGTAGACCTACTAGCGGGAGCCCCGGGGAGCTGTTTTTT. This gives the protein CASRPTSGSPGELFF.

The CDR3 DNA reads TGTGCCAGCAGCTTCGTGTACGGGACCCACAATGAGCAGTACTTC. Encoded protein: CASSFVYGTHNEQYF. The J gene is TRBJ2-1, the V gene TRBV7-6; tentatively, D is TRBD1 or TRBD2 (5 bases each). The DNA end favors TRBJ2-7, so the J call may be wrong. The CDR3 consists of 15 residues. CDR1 SGHVS and CDR2 FNYEAQ come from the germline V gene.

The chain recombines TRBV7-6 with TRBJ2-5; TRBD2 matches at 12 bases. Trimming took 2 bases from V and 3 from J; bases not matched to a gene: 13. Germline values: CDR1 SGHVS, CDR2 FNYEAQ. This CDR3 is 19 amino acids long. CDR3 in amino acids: CASSLRFASGGDRKETQYF. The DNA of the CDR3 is TGTGCCAGCAGCTTACGGTTCGCTAGCGGGGGGGATCGTAAAGAGACCCAGTACTTC.

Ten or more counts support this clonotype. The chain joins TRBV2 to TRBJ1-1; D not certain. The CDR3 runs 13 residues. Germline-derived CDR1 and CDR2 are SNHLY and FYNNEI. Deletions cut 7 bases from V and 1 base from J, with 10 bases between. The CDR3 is CASKGSRNTEAFF. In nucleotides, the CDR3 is TGTGCCAGCAAAGGGTCCAGGAACACTGAAGCTTTCTTT.

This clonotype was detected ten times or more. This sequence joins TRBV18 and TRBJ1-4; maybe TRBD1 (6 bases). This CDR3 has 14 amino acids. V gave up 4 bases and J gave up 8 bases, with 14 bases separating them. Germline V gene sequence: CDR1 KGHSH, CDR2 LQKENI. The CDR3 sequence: CASSHTTGPEKLFF. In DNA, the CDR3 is TGTGCCAGCTCACATACCACAGGGCCCGAAAAACTGTTTTTT.

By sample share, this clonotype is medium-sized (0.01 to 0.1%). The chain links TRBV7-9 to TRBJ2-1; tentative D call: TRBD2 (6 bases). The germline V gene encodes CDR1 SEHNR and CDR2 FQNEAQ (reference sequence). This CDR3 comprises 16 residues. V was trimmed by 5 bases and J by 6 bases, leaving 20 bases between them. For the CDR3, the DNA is TGTGCCAGCAGCACCTTGGCGGGACCGCCCCTCAATGAGCAGTTCTTC. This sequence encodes CASSTLAGPPLNEQFF.

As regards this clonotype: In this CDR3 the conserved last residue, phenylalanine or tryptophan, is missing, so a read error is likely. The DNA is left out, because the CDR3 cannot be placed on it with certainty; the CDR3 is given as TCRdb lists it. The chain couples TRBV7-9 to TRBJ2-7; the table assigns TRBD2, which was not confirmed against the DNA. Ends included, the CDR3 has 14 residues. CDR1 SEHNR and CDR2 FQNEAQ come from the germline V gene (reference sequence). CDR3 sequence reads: CASSLSPYGYTFGS.

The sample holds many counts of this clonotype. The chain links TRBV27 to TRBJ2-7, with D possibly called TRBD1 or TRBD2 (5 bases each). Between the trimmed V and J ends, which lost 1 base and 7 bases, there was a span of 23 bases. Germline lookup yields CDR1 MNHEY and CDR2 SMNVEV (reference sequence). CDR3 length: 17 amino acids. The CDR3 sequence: CASSLYVGRTGTGEQYF. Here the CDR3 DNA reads TGTGCCAGCAGTTTATATGTTGGACGCACCGGGACGGGGGAGCAGTACTTC.

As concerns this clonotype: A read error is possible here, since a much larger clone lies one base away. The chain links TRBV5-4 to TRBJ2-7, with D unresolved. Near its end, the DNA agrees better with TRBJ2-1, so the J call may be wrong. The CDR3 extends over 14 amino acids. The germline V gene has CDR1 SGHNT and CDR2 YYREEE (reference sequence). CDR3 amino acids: CASSLSDSSYEQFF. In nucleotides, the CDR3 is TGTGCCAGCAGCTTATCAGATAGCTCCTACGAGCAGTTCTTC.

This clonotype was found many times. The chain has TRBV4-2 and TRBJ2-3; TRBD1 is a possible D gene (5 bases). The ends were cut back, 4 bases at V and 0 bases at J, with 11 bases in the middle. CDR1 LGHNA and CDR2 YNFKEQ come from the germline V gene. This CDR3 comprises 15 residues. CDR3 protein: CASSPQTASTDTQYF. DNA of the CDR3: TGTGCCAGCAGCCCGCAGACAGCTAGCACAGATACGCAGTATTTT.

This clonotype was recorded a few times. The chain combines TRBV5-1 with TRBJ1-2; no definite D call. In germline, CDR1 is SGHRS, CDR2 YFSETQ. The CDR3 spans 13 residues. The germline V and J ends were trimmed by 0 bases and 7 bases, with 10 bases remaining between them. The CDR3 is CASSLDGKGGYTF. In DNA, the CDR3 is TGCGCCAGCAGCTTGGACGGGAAGGGTGGCTACACCTTC.

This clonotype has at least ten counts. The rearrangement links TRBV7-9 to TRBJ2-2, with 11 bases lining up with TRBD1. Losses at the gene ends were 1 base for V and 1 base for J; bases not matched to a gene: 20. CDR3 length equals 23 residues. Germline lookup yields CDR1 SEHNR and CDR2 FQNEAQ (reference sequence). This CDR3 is CASSLGFGTGGGSRQLNTGELFF. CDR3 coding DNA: TGTGCCAGCAGCTTAGGATTCGGGACAGGGGGGGGTAGCAGACAACTGAACACCGGGGAGCTGTTTTTT.